The sequence of this T cell receptor beta chain was determined in a study of CD8+CD57+ T cells in acquired aplastic anemia. Across the whole study: Across the sorted CD4+ and CD8+ cells, DNA amounts averaged roughly 3 ug.

The CDR3 runs 16 residues. After removal of 8 bases from V and 3 bases from J, the junction contained 8 bases not matched to a gene. Germline lookup yields CDR1 SNHLY and CDR2 FYNNEI. Researchers used genomic DNA as the template to profile TCR beta VDJ and CDR3. TCRdb ran MiXCR on the reads and lists one entry per CDR3 protein. The sample has 200,000 to 250,000 distinct CDR3 sequences, about a third seen once; the top ten hold 1% to 1.3%. This sequence joins TRBV2 and TRBJ1-4; TRBD1 agrees at 11 bases. This receptor was taken from a human donor in good health, serving as a control. Sequenced: sorted CD4+, CD8+, or CD8+CD57+ T cells (not recorded which) from PBMCs. The CDR3 DNA reads TGTGCCAGCGGGGGGACAGGGGGTGCGGCTAATGAAAAACTGTTTTTT. Amino acid sequence: CASGGTGGAANEKLFF. The variable domain in full, completed from reference TRBV2 and TRBJ1-4, reads EPEVTQTPSHQVTQMGQEVILRCVPISNHLYFYWYRQILGQKVEFLVSFYNNEISEKSEIFDDQFSVERPDGSNFTLKIRSTKLEDSAMYFCASGGTGGAANEKLFFGSGTQLSVL.